The 11 T cell receptor beta chains given below trace back to one sample, sequenced in a study of blood T cells in healthy people across ages. A second roughly 7 to 12 cycle PCR used barcoded and J-beta primers. TCRdb recomputed calls from the 5' RACE reads with MiXCR, one row per CDR3 protein. The sample carries 850,000 to 1,000,000 distinct CDR3 sequences, 51% recorded once. The source material was blood. These receptors originate from a woman aged 60-75 years in good health.

V usage is TRBV20-1 and J usage is TRBJ1-2; D remains unclear. The V end lost 2 bases, the J end lost 7 bases, and 11 bases lay between the germline ends. Germline values: CDR1 DFQATT, CDR2 SNEGSKA (reference sequence). This CDR3 comprises 12 residues. The CDR3 loop reads CSARSEGGGYTF. CDR3 bases: TGCAGTGCTAGATCTGAGGGCGGTGGCTACACCTTC.

This clonotype was observed many times. The chain joins TRBV29-1 to TRBJ2-2; 10 bases are shared with TRBD1. The CDR3 extends over 14 amino acids. J gave up 7 bases and V 7 bases, and 9 bases lay outside the gene matches. Germline loops: CDR1 SQVTM, CDR2 ANQGSEA. As DNA, the CDR3 is TGCAGCGGGAAAAGACAGGGGGCCGGCGGGGAGCTGTTTTTT. Its protein is CSGKRQGAGGELFF.

The genes are TRBV7-2 and TRBJ2-1, with 7 nucleotides matching TRBD2. Germline-derived CDR1 and CDR2 are SGHTA and FQGNSA. The CDR3 runs to 15 residues. With 5 bases clipped from V and 2 bases from J, the junction kept 6 bases outside the gene matches. DNA for the CDR3: TGTGCCAGCAGCCCGACTAGCAGCCCCTACAATGAGCAGTTCTTC. Its translation is CASSPTSSPYNEQFF. Filled out from reference TRBV7-2 and TRBJ2-1, the complete variable domain reads GAGVSQSPSNKVTEKGKDVELRCDPISGHTALYWYRQSLGQGLEFLIYFQGNSAPDKSGLPSDRFSAERTGGSVSTLTIQRTQQEDSAVYLCASSPTSSPYNEQFFGPGTRLTVL.

This clonotype was seen at least ten times. This chain connects TRBV7-9 to TRBJ2-4; 7 bases are shared with TRBD1. Per germline, CDR1 SEHNR and CDR2 FQNEAQ (reference sequence). Trimming cost V 2 bases and J 3 bases; bases outside gene matches: 10. The CDR3 runs 17 residues. In nucleotides, the CDR3 is TGTGCCAGCAGCTTACTGGACAGGACAATCGTCAAAAACATTCAGTACTTC. It is translated as CASSLLDRTIVKNIQYF.

V gene TRBV10-3 combines with J gene TRBJ1-1; D unresolved. V lost 10 bases and J 1 base, leaving 10 bases between the germline ends. Germline CDR1 and CDR2: ENHRY and SYGVKD. There are 12 residues in the CDR3. The DNA of the CDR3 is TGTGCCAGTAGGACGGCGAACACTGAAGCTTTCTTT. This sequence encodes CASRTANTEAFF.

This clonotype was seen only a few times. The chain has TRBV3-1 and TRBJ2-3, with a tentative D call TRBD2 (5 bases). The V end was cut by 1 base, the J end by 1 base, with 15 bases between. Germline lookup yields CDR1 LGHDT and CDR2 YNNKEL (reference sequence). CDR3 length: 17 residues. CDR3 sequence reads: CASSQGPPGSGTDTQYF. Here the CDR3 DNA reads TGTGCCAGCAGCCAAGGTCCCCCGGGGAGTGGCACAGATACGCAGTATTTT.

J is TRBJ2-6 and V is TRBV6-5, with a weak D call TRBD1 (5 bases). CDR1 is MNHEY and CDR2 is SVGAGI in the germline V gene. This CDR3 region has 15 residues. Between the trimmed V and J ends, which lost 3 bases and 4 bases, there was a span of 10 bases. The CDR3 region is CASSYQGSGANVLTF. The DNA of the CDR3 is TGTGCCAGCAGTTATCAGGGATCAGGGGCCAACGTCCTGACTTTC.

CDR3 DNA sequence: TGTGCCAGCCGCGCAGGAAACGGGGTAGATACGCAGTATTTT. Translation gives CASRAGNGVDTQYF. The chain recombines TRBV9 with TRBJ2-3, with D possibly TRBD2 on 5 matching bases. Trimming left V 7 bases short and J 5 bases short, with 17 bases between. The V gene's germline CDR1 is SGDLS and CDR2 YYNGEE. The CDR3 covers 14 residues.

The rearrangement uses TRBV7-2 and TRBJ1-5; 8 nucleotides line up with TRBD1. Germline lookup yields CDR1 SGHTA and CDR2 FQGNSA. The CDR3 consists of 14 residues. After removal of 5 bases from V and 6 bases from J, the junction contained 6 bases not matched to a gene. The CDR3 spells CASSPTGAFQPQHF. The CDR3 DNA reads as TGTGCCAGCAGCCCGACAGGGGCCTTTCAGCCCCAGCATTTT. The variable domain in full, with the rest retrieved from reference TRBV7-2 and TRBJ1-5, is GAGVSQSPSNKVTEKGKDVELRCDPISGHTALYWYRQSLGQGLEFLIYFQGNSAPDKSGLPSDRFSAERTGGSVSTLTIQRTQQEDSAVYLCASSPTGAFQPQHFGDGTRLSIL.

V usage is TRBV4-1 and J usage is TRBJ2-7, with D possibly matching TRBD1 (7 bases). Germline V gene sequence: CDR1 MGHRA, CDR2 YSYEKL. The CDR3 sequence is 14 residues long. Trimming stripped 4 bases from V and 5 bases from J, with 15 bases between. Here the CDR3 DNA reads TGCGCCAGCAGCCCCGCGGGACAGAAGGACGAGCAGTACTTC. Residues: CASSPAGQKDEQYF.

This clonotype showed up just a few times. The J gene is TRBJ2-3, the V gene TRBV4-1; 8 bases are shared with TRBD1. V lost 1 base and J lost 6; bases outside the gene matches: 3. Germline loops: CDR1 MGHRA, CDR2 YSYEKL. This CDR3 spans 14 amino acids. The CDR3: CASSQADRADTQYF. CDR3 bases: TGCGCCAGCAGCCAAGCGGACAGGGCCGATACGCAGTATTTT.